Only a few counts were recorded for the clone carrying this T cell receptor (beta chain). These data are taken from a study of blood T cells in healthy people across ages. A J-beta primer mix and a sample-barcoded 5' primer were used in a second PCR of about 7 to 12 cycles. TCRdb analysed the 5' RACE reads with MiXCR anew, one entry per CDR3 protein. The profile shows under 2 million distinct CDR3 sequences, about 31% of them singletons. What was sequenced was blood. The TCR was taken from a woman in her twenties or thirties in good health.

The CDR3, as DNA: TGTGCCAGCAGCCACCTGGAGGTTTTGACCTACGAGCAGTACTTC. Amino acids: CASSHLEVLTYEQYF. The rearrangement links TRBV7-9 to TRBJ2-7, with D maybe TRBD2 (5 bases). The CDR3 totals 15 residues. Trimming left V 5 bases short and J 2 bases short, with 16 bases between. Germline assignment: CDR1 SEHNR and CDR2 FQNEAQ (reference sequence).